This T cell receptor beta chain was captured in a study of technical replicates of blood from a handful of donors. Trimming stripped 3 bases from V and 5 bases from J, with 15 bases between. The CDR3 consists of 14 residues. CDR1 and CDR2 (germline): SGDLS, YYNGEE. Clones were read by immunoSEQ multiplex PCR, and TCRdb kept only the in-frame ones, dropping some. The table shows 60,000 to 70,000 clones, with roughly 98% occurring only once. The sample taken for sequencing was T cells isolated from PBMCs. The source is a human donor in good health. The chain carries TRBV9 and TRBJ2-7; tentatively, D is TRBD2 (7 bases). In DNA form, the CDR3 reads TGTGCCAGCAGCGGTTCAACAGGGAGGGACGAGCAGTACTTC. Translated, it gives CASSGSTGRDEQYF.